This T cell receptor (beta chain) was recorded in a study of type 1 regulatory T cells. V was shortened by 3 bases and J by 5 bases, with 8 bases between the two germline ends. The CDR3 is made up of 13 amino acids. MiXCR, run by TCRdb on the reads, gives a single entry per CDR3 protein. Found here are 80,000 to 100,000 distinct CDR3 sequences, 30% to 35% of them singletons; the top ten hold 2% to 2.5%. The specimen sequenced was CD4+ T cells, either the whole sample or a sorted fraction (not recorded which). The clonotype was recovered from a human donor in good health. The chain combines TRBV12-3 or TRBV12-4 with TRBJ1-5; D is ambiguous. The CDR3 DNA follows: TGTGCCAGCAGTTTTTCGGGGTATCAGCCCCAGCATTTT. Encoded protein: CASSFSGYQPQHF.